The 24 T cell receptor beta chains in this list originate from one sample, sequenced in a study of blood T cell repertoires in COVID-19. Profiled with immunoSEQ multiplex PCR; TCRdb holds only in-frame clones, not every one. The sample lists roughly 180,000 clones, roughly 87% occurring once. The sequenced sample consisted of PBMCs or T cells enriched from blood (not recorded which). All receptors come from a woman under 40 who had recovered from COVID-19.

The chain joins TRBV30 to TRBJ1-5; D gene uncertain. The CDR3 is 16 amino acids. The V and J ends lost 2 bases and 5 bases respectively, with 19 bases between them. Looked up from germline, CDR1 is GTSNPN and CDR2 is SVGIG (reference sequence). CDR3: CAWSTRTDGGDQPQHF. The CDR3 nucleotides are TGTGCCTGGAGTACGAGGACTGATGGTGGAGATCAGCCCCAGCATTTT.

This clone was detected only a few times. V usage is TRBV9 and J usage is TRBJ1-2; D unresolved. This CDR3 comprises 13 residues. Between the trimmed V and J ends, which lost 0 bases and 4 bases, there was a span of 7 bases. Per germline, CDR1 SGDLS and CDR2 YYNGEE. CDR3 loop: CASSVASGYGYTF. The CDR3 DNA sequence: TGTGCCAGCAGCGTAGCGTCGGGCTATGGCTACACCTTC. The entire variable domain, with the rest obtained from reference TRBV9 and TRBJ1-2, is as follows: DSGVTQTPKHLITATGQRVTLRCSPRSGDLSVYWYQQSLDQGLQFLIQYYNGEERAKGNILERFSAQQFPDLHSELNLSSLELGDSALYFCASSVASGYGYTFGSGTRLTVV.

The chain is built from TRBV7-9 and TRBJ1-2; D ambiguous. V was clipped by 5 bases and J by 0 bases, with 13 bases between them. Germline V gives CDR1 SEHNR, CDR2 FQNEAQ (reference sequence). The CDR3 contains 15 residues. The CDR3 coding sequence is TGTGCCAGCAGCCGCGATGTCACGGCTAACTATGGCTACACCTTC. It translates to CASSRDVTANYGYTF.

This clone was observed a handful of times. CDR3 protein: CASSVGGTPTNEKLFF. CDR3 sequence (DNA): TGTGCCAGCAGCGTAGGGGGGACACCAACTAATGAAAAACTGTTTTTT. The chain has TRBV9 and TRBJ1-4; D may be TRBD1 (6 bases). This CDR3 is 16 amino acids long. V lost 0 bases, J lost 0 bases, and 9 bases lay in between. The germline V gene encodes CDR1 SGDLS and CDR2 YYNGEE.

The chain employs TRBV4-3 and TRBJ1-3; D remains ambiguous. V lost 4 bases and J 3 bases, leaving 19 bases between the germline ends. There are 17 residues in the CDR3. Germline V lookup: CDR1 LGHNA, CDR2 YSLEER. The CDR3 nucleotides are TGCGCCAGCAGCCGTGTGGGAGGGTTGTTGGATGGAAACACCATATATTTT. Protein sequence: CASSRVGGLLDGNTIYF.

This chain joins TRBV5-1 and TRBJ2-3; 13 positions match TRBD2. Germline assignment: CDR1 SGHRS and CDR2 YFSETQ. V lost 4 bases to trimming and J lost 2 bases; unmatched junction nucleotides: 1. The CDR3 has 15 residues. The CDR3 DNA sequence: TGCGCCAGCAGCGGGACTAGCGGGATCACAGATACGCAGTATTTT. Translating it yields CASSGTSGITDTQYF.

The sample holds one count of this clone. The V and J genes are TRBV7-2 and TRBJ2-6; 7 nucleotides match TRBD1. CDR1 and CDR2 (germline): SGHTA, FQGNSA. V trimming: 2 bases; J trimming: 0 bases; junction bases outside the gene matches: 10. The CDR3 is 19 residues long. CDR3 residues: CASSLTGQGVISGANVLTF. The CDR3 bases are TGTGCCAGCAGCTTAACCGGTCAGGGGGTTATCTCTGGGGCCAACGTCCTGACTTTC. The complete variable domain, with remaining parts taken from reference TRBV7-2 and TRBJ2-6, reads GAGVSQSPSNKVTEKGKDVELRCDPISGHTALYWYRQSLGQGLEFLIYFQGNSAPDKSGLPSDRFSAERTGGSVSTLTIQRTQQEDSAVYLCASSLTGQGVISGANVLTFGAGSRLTVL.

The chain is built from TRBV10-3 and TRBJ2-1; the D is unclear. The V end lost 2 bases, the J end lost 7 bases, and 15 bases lay between the germline ends. The CDR3 loop spans 15 amino acids. In germline, CDR1 is ENHRY, CDR2 SYGVKD. Written as DNA, the CDR3 is TGTGCCATCAGTGAGGTGACAAACCCCAGGAATGAGCAGTTCTTC. This sequence encodes CAISEVTNPRNEQFF.

The chain has TRBV19 and TRBJ2-3; 8 bases agree with TRBD1. Germline V gene sequence: CDR1 LNHDA, CDR2 SQIVND (reference sequence). J gave up 6 bases and V 4 bases, and 15 bases lay outside the gene matches. This CDR3 contains 17 residues. This CDR3 reads CASSKRQGPSLGDTQYF. As DNA, the CDR3 is TGTGCCAGTAGTAAACGACAGGGGCCTAGCTTAGGGGATACGCAGTATTTT. The complete variable domain, with remaining parts taken from reference TRBV19 and TRBJ2-3, reads DGGITQSPKYLFRKEGQNVTLSCEQNLNHDAMYWYRQDPGQGLRLIYYSQIVNDFQKGDIAEGYSVSREKKESFPLTVTSAQKNPTAFYLCASSKRQGPSLGDTQYFGPGTRLTVL.

The J gene is TRBJ1-2, the V gene TRBV30; 7 nucleotides agree with TRBD1. Germline CDR1 is GTSNPN and CDR2 is SVGIG (reference sequence). The CDR3 totals 14 residues. V lost 5 bases, J lost 8 bases, and 14 bases stayed unmatched. CDR3 in DNA: TGTGCCTGGGCCGGGACAGACGGCAGTGGGGGCTACACCTTC. This sequence encodes CAWAGTDGSGGYTF.

The gene calls are TRBV13 and TRBJ2-1; the match to TRBD1 covers 7 bases. The V segment lost 4 bases and the J segment 2 bases; nucleotides outside the gene matches: 5. The CDR3 is made up of 15 amino acids. Germline V gene lookup returns CDR1 PRHDT and CDR2 FYEKMQ (reference sequence). CDR3 in amino acids: CASSSDRLAYNEQFF. The CDR3 nucleotides are TGTGCCAGCAGCTCGGACAGGCTTGCCTACAATGAGCAGTTCTTC.

V gene TRBV29-1 combines with J gene TRBJ1-5; unclear D gene. Germline V gives CDR1 SQVTM, CDR2 ANQGSEA. Between the trimmed V and J ends, which lost 1 base and 0 bases, there was a span of 4 bases. The CDR3 covers 13 residues. DNA of the CDR3: TGCAGCGTTGAAGTCAATAGCAATCAGCCCCAGCATTTT. It translates to CSVEVNSNQPQHF.

This clone was recorded only once. The chain is built from TRBV19 and TRBJ1-2; the D is unclear. The CDR3 contains 15 residues. V dropped 3 bases and J dropped 3 bases, with 14 bases sitting between them. Looked up from germline, CDR1 is LNHDA and CDR2 is SQIVND (reference sequence). The CDR3 nucleotides read TGTGCCAGTAGTATTTTCGGGAGGAGGGACTATGGCTACACCTTC. Its translation: CASSIFGRRDYGYTF.

V is TRBV7-6 and J is TRBJ2-1; TRBD2 matches at 11 bases. This CDR3 has 16 residues. Per germline, CDR1 SGHVS and CDR2 FNYEAQ. V lost 10 bases and J lost 0; bases outside the gene matches: 8. CDR3 DNA sequence: TGTGCCACCCTAGCGGGAGGAAGGAGCTCCTACAATGAGCAGTTCTTC. Encoded protein: CATLAGGRSSYNEQFF.

V gene TRBV4-2 combines with J gene TRBJ1-3, with D possibly being TRBD1 (5 bases). Germline V gene data show CDR1 as LGHNA and CDR2 as YNFKEQ. Trimming removed 0 bases from V and 0 bases from J, with 27 bases in between. The CDR3 length is 22 residues. The CDR3 bases are TGTGCCAGCAGCCAAGATATCAGGGTTGAGGGACTAAATCCCTTCTCTGGAAACACCATATATTTT. Its translation is CASSQDIRVEGLNPFSGNTIYF.

This clone has just a few counts. The sample has other DNA sequences that encode this CDR3 too. V and J are TRBV30 and TRBJ1-5; D possibly corresponds to TRBD1 (5 bases). The CDR3 has 15 residues. The germline V gene has CDR1 GTSNPN and CDR2 SVGIG (reference sequence). Trimming cost V 0 bases and J 2 bases, with 11 bases left between them. DNA of the CDR3: TGTGCCTGGAGTGTTGGGGGGATCGGCAATCAGCCCCAGCATTTT. Translating it yields CAWSVGGIGNQPQHF. The full variable domain, rest sourced from reference TRBV30 and TRBJ1-5, is SQTIHQWPATLVQPVGSPLSLECTVEGTSNPNLYWYRQAAGRGLQLLFYSVGIGQISSEVPQNLSASRPQDRQFILSSKKLLLSDSGFYLCAWSVGGIGNQPQHFGDGTRLSIL.

V usage is TRBV29-1 and J usage is TRBJ1-2; 7 bases map to TRBD1. After removal of 4 bases from V and 3 bases from J, the junction contained 5 bases not matched to a gene. Looked up from germline, CDR1 is SQVTM and CDR2 is ANQGSEA. CDR3 length: 13 amino acids. The CDR3: CSVVDRADYGYTF. The DNA for the CDR3 is TGCAGCGTTGTCGACAGGGCGGACTATGGCTACACCTTC.

The chain is built from TRBV19 and TRBJ1-5; a possible D gene is TRBD1 (5 bases). Per germline, CDR1 LNHDA and CDR2 SQIVND (reference sequence). The ends were cut back, 3 bases at V and 9 bases at J, with 12 bases in the middle. The CDR3 spans 13 residues. The CDR3 loop reads CASSMGPLLPQHF. As DNA, the CDR3 is TGTGCCAGTAGTATGGGGCCTCTCTTGCCCCAGCATTTT.

This chain connects TRBV2 to TRBJ1-6; D unresolved. The V end lost 8 bases, the J end lost 3 bases, and 11 bases lay between the germline ends. The CDR3 length is 14 residues. CDR1 and CDR2 (germline): SNHLY, FYNNEI. Here the CDR3 reads CASPTRIYNSPLHF. The DNA for the CDR3 is TGTGCCAGCCCCACCAGGATCTATAATTCACCCCTCCACTTT.

The chain combines TRBV21-1 with TRBJ1-1; the tabulated D call, TRBD1, remains unverified against the DNA. TRBV21-1 is a listed pseudogene. This CDR3 region has 13 residues. The CDR3 spells CASSTDRENEAFF. The CDR3 coding sequence is TGTGCCAGCAGCACAGACAGGGAGAATGAAGCTTTCTTT.

The genes are TRBV6-5 and TRBJ1-5, with a possible D match to TRBD1 (5 bases). The CDR3 consists of 15 residues. The germline V gene encodes CDR1 MNHEY and CDR2 SVGAGI. V dropped 10 bases and J dropped 2 bases, with 18 bases sitting between them. As DNA, the CDR3 is TGTGCCAACGGGGCGGGGGACTCCCGCAATCAGCCCCAGCATTTT. Its translation: CANGAGDSRNQPQHF.

This clone has a single count. The gene calls are TRBV30 and TRBJ1-2; D perhaps matches TRBD1 (5 bases). V was pared by 2 bases and J by 4 bases, with 20 bases between. Germline assignment: CDR1 GTSNPN and CDR2 SVGIG (reference sequence). CDR3 size: 16 residues. Here the CDR3 reads CAWSPPGTPGGYGYTF. The CDR3 DNA follows: TGTGCCTGGAGTCCCCCGGGAACCCCGGGGGGCTATGGCTACACCTTC.

V is TRBV29-1 and J is TRBJ2-7; TRBD1 might be the D (6 bases). CDR3 length: 13 residues. Trimming removed 1 base from V and 6 bases from J, with 13 bases in between. Germline loops: CDR1 SQVTM, CDR2 ANQGSEA. The CDR3 here is CSVEAGQGSEQYF. CDR3 DNA sequence: TGCAGCGTTGAAGCAGGGCAGGGGAGCGAGCAGTACTTC.

Worth noting for this clone: Other DNA sequences in the same sample also yield this CDR3. The chain links TRBV7-9 to TRBJ2-5; 8 bases are shared with TRBD2. Unmatched junction bases numbered 6, after V lost 1 base and J lost 2 bases. The CDR3 loop spans 16 amino acids. Germline V gene data show CDR1 as SEHNR and CDR2 as FQNEAQ (reference sequence). The CDR3 is CASSLGAGGPQETQYF. CDR3 bases: TGTGCCAGCAGCTTAGGCGCGGGGGGACCTCAAGAGACCCAGTACTTC.